Below, one T cell receptor (beta chain) is given with its context. Its antigen is undetermined. Amplification of TCR beta used genomic DNA extracted from peripheral blood. This sample is part of a study of T cell repertoires in aging, cancer and after chemotherapy. Across the study: Pre- and post-chemotherapy samples were paired from glioblastoma patients treated with temozolomide-based therapy. Findings and caveats of the study: Compared with age-matched healthy donors, untreated hematological or solid cancer patients showed higher blood TCR clonality.

V was trimmed by 3 bases and J by 2 bases, leaving 8 bases between them. CDR3 length equals 13 residues. Germline CDR1 and CDR2: SEHNR and FQNEAQ (reference sequence). A mixed TRB-A/B primer pool amplified rearranged TRB by multiplex touch-down PCR. From the multiplex PCR reads, TCRdb called clonotypes with MiXCR, one entry per CDR3 protein. The repertoire holds over a thousand distinct CDR3 sequences, with approximately 23% as singletons. The rearrangement joins TRBV7-9 to TRBJ2-7; unclear D gene. The receptor's source is a human donor with a solid tumor. The sequencing sample was made of blood. The CDR3 protein is CASSLGYTYEQYF. Here the CDR3 DNA reads TGTGCCAGCAGCTTGGGCTATACCTACGAGCAGTACTTC.